The rows below give T cell receptor beta chains drawn from one sample of a study of blood T cell repertoires in COVID-19. The method was immunoSEQ multiplex PCR; TCRdb's version includes in-frame clones alone and lacks a portion of them. The sample includes about 190,000 clones, around 87% of them seen just once. Sequencing was carried out using peripheral blood. These receptors were obtained from a middle-aged man with acute or convalescent COVID-19. CDR3s leave out the opening cysteine and the closing phenylalanine or tryptophan. Size is stated for part of the rows, as once, few or many counts, or as a class when the clone is expanded.

NA,TRBV29-1,SASGLAGTTDTQY
NA,TRBV15,ATSRDDRSRTEAF
NA,TRBV29-1,SVEERGGQETQY
NA,TRBV10-3,AIKHRSGGEATDTQY
few,TRBV6-1,ASSEGLRGTGELF
NA,TRBV19,ASSMEGTYEQY
NA,TRBV4-1,ASSRGTSGRAVGNEQF
NA,TRBV28,ASSLGTGGPSGNTIY
NA,TRBV5-1,ASSLANPQGGGYT
NA,TRBV3-1/TRBV3-2,ASSQRDQETQY
NA,TRBV3-1/TRBV3-2,ASSQGGQGYHTGELF
few,TRBV11-2,ASSLPGSGNTIY
NA,TRBV5-6,ASSKRRGVGYEQY